Included here is one T cell receptor (beta chain) sequence, with context. Its target is unknown. CDR1 is SEHNR, CDR2 FQNEAQ, per germline (reference sequence). The V gene lost 0 bases and the J gene lost 5 bases, with 8 bases spanning the gap. The CDR3 loop spans 14 amino acids. Libraries were prepared by immunoSEQ multiplex PCR; TCRdb keeps only in-frame clonotypes and omits some of them. The repertoire includes some 35,000 clones, roughly 80% of them detected once, and roughly a fifth sits in the top ten. This sample stems from a study of OX40 agonist ivuxolimab in advanced cancers. Background on the study: Of the participants, over 30% had some prior anti-PD-1, anti-PD-L1 or anti-CTLA-4 therapy, which was allowed. Partial responses occurred in Three dose-escalation patients, one with hepatocellular carcinoma and two with cutaneous melanoma. Overall study findings and caveats: Among T cells, CD8+ cells averaged more expanded clones than CD4+ cells.

The clonotype originates from an adult with an advanced solid tumor such as melanoma, head and neck, liver or kidney cancer. The J gene is TRBJ1-5, the V gene TRBV7-9; D is uncertain. The sample consisted of CD4+ or CD8+ T cells sorted from blood, taken in a trial of the OX40 agonist ivuxolimab. The CDR3 sequence is CASSLAMGDQPQHF. In DNA form, the CDR3 reads TGTGCCAGCAGCTTAGCGATGGGAGATCAGCCCCAGCATTTT.